Presented here are 28 T cell receptor beta chains from one specimen sequenced in a study of cytomegalovirus exposure and HLA in healthy donors. 13 Jbeta primers and 60 Vbeta primers were used for the PCR. The protocol was immunoSEQ multiplex PCR, while the TCRdb copy is restricted to in-frame clones and leaves out a portion. The data contain roughly 93,000 clones, 65% to 80% of them singletons. The material sequenced was PBMCs. The receptors here all came from a man aged 35-49 years in good health and CMV-seronegative.

This chain connects TRBV6-4 to TRBJ1-6; 7 bases match TRBD1. The CDR3 has 15 amino acids. V lost 0 bases and J lost 9; bases outside the gene matches: 5. Per the germline V gene, CDR1 is MRHNA and CDR2 is SNTAGT. CDR3 protein: CASSDSNTGVSPLHF. The CDR3 coding sequence is TGTGCCAGCAGTGACTCGAATACAGGGGTTTCACCCCTCCACTTT.

The gene calls are TRBV9 and TRBJ2-5, with D possibly TRBD1 on 6 matching bases. This CDR3 is 14 amino acids long. The germline gives CDR1 SGDLS, CDR2 YYNGEE. Trimming took 4 bases from V and 0 from J, leaving 10 bases between them. The CDR3 loop is CASSYRDNQETQYF. Written as DNA, the CDR3 is TGTGCCAGCAGCTATAGGGACAACCAAGAGACCCAGTACTTC. The full variable domain, with the rest looked up from reference TRBV9 and TRBJ2-5, is DSGVTQTPKHLITATGQRVTLRCSPRSGDLSVYWYQQSLDQGLQFLIQYYNGEERAKGNILERFSAQQFPDLHSELNLSSLELGDSALYFCASSYRDNQETQYFGPGTRLLVL.

This chain joins TRBV19 and TRBJ1-2; D is uncertain. V shed 3 bases and J shed 4 bases, with 18 bases lying between them. Germline CDR1 reads LNHDA; CDR2 reads SQIVND (reference sequence). CDR3 length equals 16 residues. The CDR3 sequence: CASSIEGQELLYGYTF. CDR3 DNA sequence: TGTGCCAGTAGTATTGAGGGCCAGGAGCTCCTCTATGGCTACACCTTC.

V gene TRBV29-1 combines with J gene TRBJ2-7; 8 bases match TRBD1. CDR3 length: 14 amino acids. The junction had 13 bases not matched to a gene; V was cut back by 5 bases and J by 7 bases. Germline V gene sequence: CDR1 SQVTM, CDR2 ANQGSEA. CDR3 loop: CSVHPGQGWGEQYF. CDR3 in DNA: TGCAGCGTTCATCCAGGACAGGGATGGGGAGAGCAGTACTTC.

The CDR3 sequence: CASSLGASVSVDTQYF. The CDR3 nucleotides read TGTGCCAGCAGCTTGGGGGCTAGCGTCTCTGTAGATACGCAGTATTTT. The chain is built from TRBV5-6 and TRBJ2-3; tentative D call: TRBD2 (6 bases). The germline CDR1 and CDR2 sequences are SGHDT and YYEEEE. The CDR3 is 16 amino acids. The V end lost 0 bases, the J end lost 5 bases, and 16 bases lay between the germline ends.

J is TRBJ2-5 and V is TRBV29-1, with TRBD2 as a possible D gene (5 bases). With 0 bases removed from V and 3 bases from J, the gap between germline ends came to 11 bases. The CDR3 loop spans 14 amino acids. Germline V gene sequence: CDR1 SQVTM, CDR2 ANQGSEA. The CDR3: CSVEDLGREETQYF. For the CDR3, the DNA is TGCAGCGTTGAAGATCTTGGGCGGGAAGAGACCCAGTACTTC. Drawing the rest from reference TRBV29-1 and TRBJ2-5, the complete variable domain is SAVISQKPSRDICQRGTSLTIQCQVDSQVTMMFWYRQQPGQSLTLIATANQGSEATYESGFVIDKFPISRPNLTFSTLTVSNMSPEDSSIYLCSVEDLGREETQYFGPGTRLLVL.

This clone was detected a few times. The chain employs TRBV2 and TRBJ2-7; TRBD2 might be the D (6 bases). V lost 7 bases, J lost 0 bases, and 13 bases lay in between. The V gene's germline CDR1 is SNHLY and CDR2 FYNNEI. The CDR3 spans 14 residues. CDR3 sequence reads: CASTSGVSSYEQYF. The CDR3 coding sequence is TGTGCCAGCACTTCGGGGGTGAGCTCCTACGAGCAGTACTTC. The whole variable domain, remainder taken from reference TRBV2 and TRBJ2-7, is EPEVTQTPSHQVTQMGQEVILRCVPISNHLYFYWYRQILGQKVEFLVSFYNNEISEKSEIFDDQFSVERPDGSNFTLKIRSTKLEDSAMYFCASTSGVSSYEQYFGPGTRLTVT.

This chain connects TRBV4-2 to TRBJ1-4; tentative D call: TRBD1 (5 bases). Germline V gives CDR1 LGHNA, CDR2 YNFKEQ. This CDR3 region has 13 residues. V was pared by 2 bases and J by 16 bases, with 17 bases between. The CDR3 DNA reads TGTGCCAGCAGCCAACTAACGCGGGGGGAGCAGTTTTTT. This gives the protein CASSQLTRGEQFF.

This clone was picked up one time. The chain employs TRBV28 and TRBJ1-1; weak D call: TRBD1 (5 bases). CDR1 and CDR2 from the germline V gene are MDHEN and SYDVKM. The CDR3 runs 13 residues. Trimming took off 8 bases at V and 5 bases at J, with 15 bases between the two ends. CDR3 loop: CASAYRGRTEAFF. CDR3 coding DNA: TGTGCCAGCGCATATAGGGGCCGGACTGAAGCTTTCTTT. Full variable domain (outside the CDR3, taken from reference TRBV28 and TRBJ1-1): DVKVTQSSRYLVKRTGEKVFLECVQDMDHENMFWYRQDPGLGLRLIYFSYDVKMKEKGDIPEGYSVSREKKERFSLILESASTNQTSMYLCASAYRGRTEAFFGQGTRLTVV.

The rearrangement uses TRBV9 and TRBJ2-3; the D is unclear. Germline CDR1 SGDLS, CDR2 YYNGEE. The CDR3 sequence is 15 residues long. V was shortened by 0 bases and J by 7 bases, with 15 bases between the two germline ends. CDR3 bases: TGTGCCAGCAGCGTAGGCTTAAGCGTCCCGAATACGCAGTATTTT. Amino acid sequence: CASSVGLSVPNTQYF.

The chain links TRBV25-1 to TRBJ2-3; 14 bases line up with TRBD2. This CDR3 comprises 18 residues. Looked up from germline, CDR1 is MGHDK and CDR2 is SYGVNS. Germline trimming cut 1 base from V and 1 base from J; bases unmatched to any gene: 4. The CDR3 loop is CASSEFGGLAGGTDTQYF. CDR3 bases: TGTGCCAGCAGTGAATTCGGGGGACTAGCGGGGGGCACAGATACGCAGTATTTT.

This chain uses TRBV4-3 with TRBJ2-1; 7 bases map to TRBD2. The CDR3 consists of 14 residues. J lost 7 bases, V lost 3 bases, and 6 bases had no gene match. Germline V gives CDR1 LGHNA, CDR2 YSLEER. CDR3 nucleotides: TGCGCCAGCAGCCATGGGCTAGCGGTGAATGAGCAGTTCTTC. Its protein is CASSHGLAVNEQFF.

V usage is TRBV30 and J usage is TRBJ1-3; D might be TRBD1 (6 bases). Germline V gene data show CDR1 as GTSNPN and CDR2 as SVGIG (reference sequence). The CDR3 sequence is 13 residues long. V lost 4 bases and J lost 8, with 15 bases in between. CDR3 nucleotide sequence: TGTGCCTGGACTTCGACAGGCTTGGACACCATATATTTT. This translates into CAWTSTGLDTIYF.

This chain joins TRBV21-1 and TRBJ1-1; TRBD1, as called in the table, went unchecked against the DNA. TRBV21-1 is a pseudogene segment. The CDR3 runs 14 residues. The CDR3 here is CASRTGTGETEAFF. For the CDR3, the DNA is TGTGCCAGCAGAACCGGGACAGGGGAAACTGAAGCTTTCTTT.

J is TRBJ2-1 and V is TRBV27; the match to TRBD2 covers 10 bases. Germline V gene data show CDR1 as MNHEY and CDR2 as SMNVEV (reference sequence). This CDR3 is built from 15 residues. V dropped 6 bases and J dropped 2; count of bases not matched to a gene: 4. The CDR3 is CASRLSGGPYNEQFF. As DNA, the CDR3 is TGTGCCAGCAGACTTAGCGGGGGGCCCTACAATGAGCAGTTCTTC.

CDR3 sequence (DNA): TGTGCCAGCAGCTTGTATCTCGGGGGTGGTTTTTCTAACTATGGCTACACCTTC. Its translation is CASSLYLGGGFSNYGYTF. The V call is TRBV5-5, the J call TRBJ1-2, with D perhaps TRBD1 (5 bases). CDR1 and CDR2 (germline): SGHKS, YYEKEE (reference sequence). CDR3 length equals 18 residues. The germline V and J ends were trimmed by 1 base and 0 bases, with 19 bases remaining between them.

The rearrangement links TRBV9 to TRBJ2-7; TRBD1 is a possible D gene (7 bases). Germline V gene sequence: CDR1 SGDLS, CDR2 YYNGEE. The CDR3 is 15 residues long. Trimming left V 0 bases short and J 3 bases short, with 13 bases between. The CDR3 DNA is TGTGCCAGCAGCGTAGCCGCAGGGGGACTCTACGAGCAGTACTTC. Translation gives CASSVAAGGLYEQYF.

This chain links TRBV18 with TRBJ2-7, with 10 bases identical to TRBD1. Germline loops: CDR1 KGHSH, CDR2 LQKENI. Trimming at V came to 2 bases and at J to 5 bases, leaving 6 bases not matched to a gene. The CDR3 totals 15 residues. CDR3 residues: CASSPGRDRGHEQYF. Written as DNA, the CDR3 is TGTGCCAGCTCACCAGGACGGGACAGGGGCCACGAGCAGTACTTC.

The V gene is TRBV6-5, the J gene TRBJ2-1, with 7 positions matching TRBD2. Germline lookup yields CDR1 MNHEY and CDR2 SVGAGI. The V and J ends lost 0 bases and 7 bases, in that order; junction bases with no gene match: 9. The CDR3 loop spans 16 amino acids. The CDR3 sequence: CASSYSSGELMNEQFF. In nucleotides, the CDR3 is TGTGCCAGCAGTTACTCGAGCGGGGAGCTTATGAATGAGCAGTTCTTC.

This rearrangement joins TRBV11-3 to TRBJ2-5; 7 nucleotides align to TRBD1. The J call may be mistaken, given a closer DNA end match to TRBJ2-7. Germline CDR1 reads SGHNT; CDR2 reads YENEEA. The CDR3 sequence is 16 residues long. The CDR3 DNA follows: TGTGCCAGCAGCCCCGGAGTGACAGGGTCCTCCTACGAGCAGTACTTC. This encodes CASSPGVTGSSYEQYF.

This chain uses TRBV20-1 with TRBJ1-2; 7 positions agree with TRBD1. The CDR3 runs to 11 residues. Germline lookup yields CDR1 DFQATT and CDR2 SNEGSKA (reference sequence). After removal of 5 bases from V and 4 bases from J, the junction contained 1 base not matched to a gene. CDR3 in amino acids: CSAYRGYGYTF. The CDR3 bases are TGCAGTGCTTACAGGGGCTATGGCTACACCTTC.

The chain recombines TRBV6-6 with TRBJ1-4; TRBD1 matches at 7 bases. Germline lookup yields CDR1 MNHNY and CDR2 SVGAGI (reference sequence). With 4 bases clipped from V and 5 bases from J, the junction kept 10 bases outside the gene matches. The CDR3 is 16 amino acids. The CDR3 reads CASSSPKKGANEKLFF. In nucleotides, the CDR3 is TGTGCCAGCAGTTCCCCCAAAAAGGGGGCGAATGAAAAACTGTTTTTT.

The table lists this clone with a count of one. The chain recombines TRBV28 with TRBJ1-5, with D tentatively TRBD1 (6 bases). CDR1 MDHEN and CDR2 SYDVKM come from the germline V gene. V lost 6 bases and J lost 5, with 14 bases in between. The CDR3 covers 14 residues. In nucleotides, the CDR3 is TGTGCCAGCAGCTTGGGGGCAGGGTATCAGCCCCAGCATTTT. Protein product: CASSLGAGYQPQHF.

The sample holds a few counts of this clone. This chain joins TRBV27 and TRBJ2-5; D gene unclear. Trimming removed 5 bases at V and 7 bases at J, with 14 bases between. Germline CDR1 is MNHEY and CDR2 is SMNVEV (reference sequence). CDR3 length: 13 amino acids. The DNA of the CDR3 is TGTGCCAGCAGTATGGTTGCGATCGGGACCCAGTACTTC. Translating gives CASSMVAIGTQYF.

V gene TRBV7-2 combines with J gene TRBJ1-2, with 9 bases identical to TRBD1. CDR3 size: 16 residues. Germline V lookup: CDR1 SGHTA, CDR2 FQGNSA. The ends lost 2 bases at V and 0 bases at J; junction bases unmatched: 4. The CDR3 sequence is CASSLIGTGSNYGYTF. DNA for the CDR3: TGTGCCAGCAGCTTAATCGGGACAGGGTCTAACTATGGCTACACCTTC. Variable domain in full (rest from reference TRBV7-2 and TRBJ1-2): GAGVSQSPSNKVTEKGKDVELRCDPISGHTALYWYRQSLGQGLEFLIYFQGNSAPDKSGLPSDRFSAERTGGSVSTLTIQRTQQEDSAVYLCASSLIGTGSNYGYTFGSGTRLTVV.

This chain joins TRBV18 and TRBJ1-3; a weak D match, TRBD1 (5 bases). Germline CDR1 and CDR2: KGHSH and LQKENI. The V and J ends lost 10 bases and 0 bases respectively, with 10 bases between them. The CDR3 is 13 amino acids. CDR3 protein: CANTDSSGNTIYF. CDR3 nucleotides: TGTGCCAACACAGACAGCTCTGGAAACACCATATATTTT.

This clone was found a few times. This rearrangement joins TRBV4-2 to TRBJ2-5, with D perhaps TRBD2 (5 bases). The CDR3 is made up of 15 amino acids. CDR1 and CDR2 (germline): LGHNA, YNFKEQ. V was clipped by 1 base and J by 0 bases, with 9 bases between them. The CDR3 protein is CASSQGAGDQETQYF. The CDR3 DNA follows: TGTGCCAGCAGCCAAGGGGCCGGGGACCAAGAGACCCAGTACTTC.

The V call is TRBV28, the J call TRBJ2-3, with a weak D call TRBD1 (5 bases). V gave up 3 bases and J gave up 2 bases, with 9 bases separating them. Germline V gene sequence: CDR1 MDHEN, CDR2 SYDVKM. This CDR3 spans 14 amino acids. DNA of the CDR3: TGTGCCAGCAGTTTCAGGGTGTACACAGATACGCAGTATTTT. Protein sequence: CASSFRVYTDTQYF. Looking up the rest from reference TRBV28 and TRBJ2-3 gives the full variable domain: DVKVTQSSRYLVKRTGEKVFLECVQDMDHENMFWYRQDPGLGLRLIYFSYDVKMKEKGDIPEGYSVSREKKERFSLILESASTNQTSMYLCASSFRVYTDTQYFGPGTRLTVL.